This T cell receptor beta chain is drawn from a study of shared clonotypes between healthy human individuals. At the level of the study: Plates per donor: three CD4 naive, three CD4 memory, two CD8 naive, one CD8 memory. Study results and limitations: About 5% was the fraction of naive CD4 clonotypes found shared across four donors.

About this clone: Its antigen remains unidentified.

The CDR3 sequence is 10 residues long. V dropped 4 bases and J dropped 7 bases, with 7 bases sitting between them. Germline values: CDR1 DFQATT, CDR2 SNEGSKA (reference sequence). Generated by immunoSEQ multiplex PCR, the TCRdb table keeps only in-frame clones and is missing some. The sample holds 90,000 to 120,000 clones, about 70% seen once. J is TRBJ1-2 and V is TRBV20-1; D not resolved. Sequenced sample: memory CD8+ T cells sorted from blood. Indicated subset: CD45RO+ cells pooled with CCR7-negative TemRA cells. The receptor comes from a woman under 40 in good health. CDR3 loop: CSATSGGYTF. The CDR3 DNA reads as TGCAGTGCTACATCGGGTGGCTACACCTTC.